This record covers a single T cell receptor beta chain. The target antigen is unknown. This sample is part of a study of metastatic and nonmetastatic thyroid tumors. Background on the study: Samples came from malignant and benign thyroid patients, and repertoires were compared across blood and tumor or nodule tissue.

The CDR3 is made up of 14 amino acids. CDR1 is LNHDA, CDR2 SQIVND, per germline (reference sequence). Trimming stripped 8 bases from V and 6 bases from J, with 17 bases between. In the study's own analysis: Construction of a distant-metastasis classifier for papillary thyroid cancer relied on CDR3 differences across clinicopathological groups. From the PCR reads, TCRdb re-called clones with MiXCR. What appears here as the V and J calls and clone size reflects TCRdb's work, not the paper's. The sample has 90,000 or so clones; roughly 8.6% are singletons. Findings and caveats of the study: According to reports, the diversity of TCR beta was significantly higher in malignant thyroid tumors than in benign nodules, and this held in both blood and tumor samples.

All patients were untreated before thyroid surgery. The sample comprised blood. This chain joins TRBV19 and TRBJ2-1; TRBD1 is a possible D gene (6 bases). The receptor comes from a female donor with papillary thyroid cancer or a benign thyroid nodule (not recorded which). Some clones in this sample may be carry-over from other donors' samples. CDR3 DNA sequence: TGTGCCAGTGGTCCGAGGACAGACTTCAATGAGCAGTTCTTC. Protein sequence: CASGPRTDFNEQFF. The whole variable domain, remainder taken from reference TRBV19 and TRBJ2-1, is DGGITQSPKYLFRKEGQNVTLSCEQNLNHDAMYWYRQDPGQGLRLIYYSQIVNDFQKGDIAEGYSVSREKKESFPLTVTSAQKNPTAFYLCASGPRTDFNEQFFGPGTRLTVL.